The sequence of this T cell receptor beta chain was determined in a study of shared clonotypes between healthy human individuals. Whole-study results and caveats: Only blood was sampled, and tissue TCR repertoires likely differ from blood ones. Memory subsets had estimated richness that was generally smaller than that of naive subsets.

It was into CD45RA+ naive and CD45RA-negative memory subsets that the CD4+ cells were split. Worth noting for this clone: Its antigen is not identified.

The germline V gene has CDR1 SGHRS and CDR2 YFSETQ. V lost 2 bases and J lost 5; bases outside the gene matches: 4. The CDR3 contains 14 residues. Genomic DNA belonging to each subset was distributed in equal measure over several immunoSEQ plates. Some clones are missing from TCRdb's copy, which holds only in-frame ones; the method was immunoSEQ multiplex PCR. Of a few million clones listed, more than 80% are singletons. The rearrangement uses TRBV5-1 and TRBJ1-1; TRBD1 matches at 9 bases. Sequencing used naive CD4+ T cells sorted from blood. The sample's subset: CD45RA+ positively selected. The clonotype originates from a man younger than 30 in good health. The CDR3 DNA is TGCGCCAGCAGCTTATGGACAGGGGAGACTGAAGCTTTCTTT. Its protein is CASSLWTGETEAFF.